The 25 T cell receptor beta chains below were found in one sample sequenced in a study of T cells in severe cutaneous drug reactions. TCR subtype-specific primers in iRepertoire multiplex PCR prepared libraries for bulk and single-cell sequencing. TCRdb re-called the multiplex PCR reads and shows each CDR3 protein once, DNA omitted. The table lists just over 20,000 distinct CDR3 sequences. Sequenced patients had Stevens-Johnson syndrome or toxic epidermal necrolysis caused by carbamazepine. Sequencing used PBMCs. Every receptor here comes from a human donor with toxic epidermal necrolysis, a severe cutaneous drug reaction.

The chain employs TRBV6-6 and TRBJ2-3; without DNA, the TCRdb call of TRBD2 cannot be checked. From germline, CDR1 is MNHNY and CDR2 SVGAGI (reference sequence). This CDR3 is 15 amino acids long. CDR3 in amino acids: CASSYSGKSTDTQYF.

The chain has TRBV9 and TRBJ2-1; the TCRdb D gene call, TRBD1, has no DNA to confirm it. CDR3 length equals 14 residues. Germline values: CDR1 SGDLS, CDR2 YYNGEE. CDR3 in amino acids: CASSAGAGRNEQFF.

CDR3: CASSFRLAGRGDTQYF. The V and J genes are TRBV12-3 or TRBV12-4 and TRBJ2-3; TCRdb calls TRBD2, which cannot be checked without DNA. The CDR3 runs 16 residues.

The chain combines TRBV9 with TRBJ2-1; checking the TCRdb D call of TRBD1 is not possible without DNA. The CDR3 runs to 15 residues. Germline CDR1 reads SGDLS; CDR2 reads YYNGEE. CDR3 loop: CASSVEGHPGGEQFF.

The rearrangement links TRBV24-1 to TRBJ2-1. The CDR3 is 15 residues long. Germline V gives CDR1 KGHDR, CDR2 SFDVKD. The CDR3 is CATSAVGEVGNEQFF.

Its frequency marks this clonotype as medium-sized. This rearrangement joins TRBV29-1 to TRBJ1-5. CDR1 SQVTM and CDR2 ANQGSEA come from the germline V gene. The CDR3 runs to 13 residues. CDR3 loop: CSVKTRGGGPQHF.

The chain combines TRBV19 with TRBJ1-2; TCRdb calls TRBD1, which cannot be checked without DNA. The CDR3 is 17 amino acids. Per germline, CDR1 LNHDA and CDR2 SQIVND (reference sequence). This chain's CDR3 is CASSIVSGRRPNYGYTF. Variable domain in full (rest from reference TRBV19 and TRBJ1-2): DGGITQSPKYLFRKEGQNVTLSCEQNLNHDAMYWYRQDPGQGLRLIYYSQIVNDFQKGDIAEGYSVSREKKESFPLTVTSAQKNPTAFYLCASSIVSGRRPNYGYTFGSGTRLTVV.

The CDR3 reads CASSPIRGANYGYTF. The V gene is TRBV7-9, the J gene TRBJ1-2; TCRdb calls TRBD1, which cannot be checked without DNA. The CDR3 is 15 amino acids. Germline values: CDR1 SEHNR, CDR2 FQNEAQ (reference sequence).

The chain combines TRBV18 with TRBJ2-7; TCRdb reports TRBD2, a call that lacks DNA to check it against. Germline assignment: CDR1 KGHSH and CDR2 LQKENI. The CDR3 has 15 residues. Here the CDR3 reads CASSPLTSSGNEQYF.

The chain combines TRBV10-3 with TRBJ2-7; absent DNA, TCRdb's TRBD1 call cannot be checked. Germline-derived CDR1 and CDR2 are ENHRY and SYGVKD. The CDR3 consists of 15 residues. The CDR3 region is CAISESIGGKDEQYF.

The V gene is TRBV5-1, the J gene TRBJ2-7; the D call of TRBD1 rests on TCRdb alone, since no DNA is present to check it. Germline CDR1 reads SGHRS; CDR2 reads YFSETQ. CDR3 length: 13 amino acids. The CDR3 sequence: CASRTDNTYEQYF. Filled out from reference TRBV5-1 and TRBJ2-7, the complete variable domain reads KAGVTQTPRYLIKTRGQQVTLSCSPISGHRSVSWYQQTPGQGLQFLFEYFSETQRNKGNFPGRFSGRQFSNSRSEMNVSTLELGDSALYLCASRTDNTYEQYFGPGTRLTVT.

The CDR3: CASSLLAGAFEHEQYF. This rearrangement joins TRBV27 to TRBJ2-7; TCRdb returns TRBD2, unconfirmable since there is no DNA. CDR3 size: 16 residues. CDR1 and CDR2 from the germline V gene are MNHEY and SMNVEV (reference sequence).

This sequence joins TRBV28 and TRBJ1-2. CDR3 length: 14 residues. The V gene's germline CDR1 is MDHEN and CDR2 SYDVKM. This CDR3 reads CASNLLDGNYGYTF.

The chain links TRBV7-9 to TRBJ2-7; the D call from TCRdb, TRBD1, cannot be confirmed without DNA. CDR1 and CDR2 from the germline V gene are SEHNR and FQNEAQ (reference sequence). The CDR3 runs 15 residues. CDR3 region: CASSSQGDGPYEQYF.

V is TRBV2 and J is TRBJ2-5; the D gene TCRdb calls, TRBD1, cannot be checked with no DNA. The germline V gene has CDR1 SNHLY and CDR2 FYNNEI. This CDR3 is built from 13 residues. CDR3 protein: CASSPGPQETQYF.

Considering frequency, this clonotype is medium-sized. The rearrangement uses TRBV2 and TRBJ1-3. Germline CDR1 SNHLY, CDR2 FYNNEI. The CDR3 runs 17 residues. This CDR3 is CASSDGVGRRSGNTIYF. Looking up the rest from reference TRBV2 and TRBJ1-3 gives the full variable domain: EPEVTQTPSHQVTQMGQEVILRCVPISNHLYFYWYRQILGQKVEFLVSFYNNEISEKSEIFDDQFSVERPDGSNFTLKIRSTKLEDSAMYFCASSDGVGRRSGNTIYFGEGSWLTVV.

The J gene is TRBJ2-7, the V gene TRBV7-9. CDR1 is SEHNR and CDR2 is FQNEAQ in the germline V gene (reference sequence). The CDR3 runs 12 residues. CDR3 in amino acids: CASSERVYEQYF.

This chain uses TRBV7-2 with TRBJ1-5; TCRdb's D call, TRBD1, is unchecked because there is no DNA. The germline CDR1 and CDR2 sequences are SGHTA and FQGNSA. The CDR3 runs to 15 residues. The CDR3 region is CASSPPGTRNQPQHF.

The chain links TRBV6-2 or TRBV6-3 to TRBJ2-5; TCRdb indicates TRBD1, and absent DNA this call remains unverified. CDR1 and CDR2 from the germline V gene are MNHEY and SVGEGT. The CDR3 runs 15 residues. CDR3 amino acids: CASSSRGYPQETQYF.

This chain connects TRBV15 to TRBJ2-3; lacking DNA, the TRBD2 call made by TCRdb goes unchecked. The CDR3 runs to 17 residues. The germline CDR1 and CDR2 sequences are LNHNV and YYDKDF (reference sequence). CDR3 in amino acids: CATSRGMGGRARDTQYF. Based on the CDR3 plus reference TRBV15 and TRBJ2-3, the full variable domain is DAMVIQNPRYQVTQFGKPVTLSCSQTLNHNVMYWYQQKSSQAPKLLFHYYDKDFNNEADTPDNFQSRRPNTSFCFLDIRSPGLGDTAMYLCATSRGMGGRARDTQYFGPGTRLTVL.

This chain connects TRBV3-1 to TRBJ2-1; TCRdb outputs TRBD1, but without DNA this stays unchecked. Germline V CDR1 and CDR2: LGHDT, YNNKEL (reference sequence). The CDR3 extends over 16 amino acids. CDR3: CASRANDRESYNEQFF.

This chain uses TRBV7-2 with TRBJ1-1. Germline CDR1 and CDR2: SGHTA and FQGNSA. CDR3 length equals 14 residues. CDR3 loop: CASTEGGGGAEAFF.

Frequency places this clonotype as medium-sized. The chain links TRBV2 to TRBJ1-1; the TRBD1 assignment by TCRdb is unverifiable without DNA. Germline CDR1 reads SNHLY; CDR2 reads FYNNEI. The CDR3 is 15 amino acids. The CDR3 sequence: CASGRPTGGNTEAFF.

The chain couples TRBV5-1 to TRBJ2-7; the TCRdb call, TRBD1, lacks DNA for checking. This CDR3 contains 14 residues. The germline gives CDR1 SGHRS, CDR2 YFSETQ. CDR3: CASSSRTGAYEQYF.

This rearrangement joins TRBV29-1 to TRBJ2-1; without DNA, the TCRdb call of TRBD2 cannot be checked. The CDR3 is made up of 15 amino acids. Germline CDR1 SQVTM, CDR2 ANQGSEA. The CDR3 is CSGTSGLLSYNEQFF.